The sample holds many counts of the clone carrying this T cell receptor (beta chain). This entry is derived from a study of T cells in Graves' hyperthyroidism and ophthalmopathy. RNA transcripts gave rise to amplified TCR beta CDR3 regions. Carried out on the TCR CDR3, a first-round RT-PCR used the HTBI primer set. Via MiXCR, TCRdb re-called the multiplex PCR reads, giving one row per CDR3 protein. The data contain 660,000 or so distinct CDR3 sequences, roughly 45% of them singletons. The specimen was peripheral blood or thyroid tissue (not recorded which). The source is an adult man with Graves' disease, either hyperthyroidism or ophthalmopathy (not recorded which).

This CDR3 reads CAISEIGQGTYGYTF. CDR3 bases: TGTGCCATCAGTGAAATAGGACAGGGGACCTATGGCTACACCTTC. This rearrangement joins TRBV10-3 to TRBJ1-2, with 9 bases lining up with TRBD1. The CDR3 totals 15 residues. The germline V gene encodes CDR1 ENHRY and CDR2 SYGVKD. V trimming: 3 bases; J trimming: 4 bases; junction bases outside the gene matches: 6.